A selection of T cell receptor beta chains follows, all from one sample in a study of CD8+ T cells in alopecia areata. Assay: immunoSEQ multiplex PCR; the TCRdb copy retains only in-frame clones and omits some. The sample shows 130,000 or so clones, approximately 60% of them seen only once. Sequencing was performed on CD4+ T cells sorted from blood, taken at week 4, from a patient treated with tofacitinib. Source of these receptors: a human donor with alopecia areata. Each CDR3 is given with its conserved first and last residue.

15,TRBJ2-2,TRBV5-4,CASSSPSGSLRELFF
13,TRBJ1-1,TRBV28,CASSQPFQVEAFF
16,TRBJ2-2,TRBV11-2,CASSYGTSGNAGELFF
15,TRBJ1-2,TRBV5-1,CASSLDPGPGEGYTF
14,TRBJ1-1,TRBV5-6,CASSSTDGYTEAFF
16,TRBJ1-3,TRBV5-4,CASSQNGLPSGNTIYF
12,TRBJ1-5,TRBV2,CASSGGGQPQHF
13,TRBJ1-1,TRBV15,CATSRVRDTEAFF
13,TRBJ2-5,TRBV5-4,CASSLATQETQYF
14,TRBJ1-1,TRBV30,CAWSRTLKDTEAFF
14,TRBJ2-4,TRBV10-3,CAISVGGGQNIQYF
14,TRBJ1-2,TRBV18,CASSPREVNYGYTF
14,TRBJ1-1,TRBV5-4,CASTLQGGDTEAFF
13,TRBJ1-2,TRBV7-2,CASSGDRSYGYTF
13,TRBJ1-5,TRBV4-2,CASSQTTNQPQHF
12,TRBJ1-1,TRBV7-3,CASSLDRVLLFF
16,TRBJ2-6,TRBV29-1,CSVERFGGAGANVLTF
14,TRBJ2-5,TRBV7-9,CASSLGGGGETQYF
14,TRBJ2-5,TRBV29-1,CSVDPAGGQETQYF
21,TRBJ2-7,TRBV4-2,CASSQEVSRSGPGGTVYEQYF